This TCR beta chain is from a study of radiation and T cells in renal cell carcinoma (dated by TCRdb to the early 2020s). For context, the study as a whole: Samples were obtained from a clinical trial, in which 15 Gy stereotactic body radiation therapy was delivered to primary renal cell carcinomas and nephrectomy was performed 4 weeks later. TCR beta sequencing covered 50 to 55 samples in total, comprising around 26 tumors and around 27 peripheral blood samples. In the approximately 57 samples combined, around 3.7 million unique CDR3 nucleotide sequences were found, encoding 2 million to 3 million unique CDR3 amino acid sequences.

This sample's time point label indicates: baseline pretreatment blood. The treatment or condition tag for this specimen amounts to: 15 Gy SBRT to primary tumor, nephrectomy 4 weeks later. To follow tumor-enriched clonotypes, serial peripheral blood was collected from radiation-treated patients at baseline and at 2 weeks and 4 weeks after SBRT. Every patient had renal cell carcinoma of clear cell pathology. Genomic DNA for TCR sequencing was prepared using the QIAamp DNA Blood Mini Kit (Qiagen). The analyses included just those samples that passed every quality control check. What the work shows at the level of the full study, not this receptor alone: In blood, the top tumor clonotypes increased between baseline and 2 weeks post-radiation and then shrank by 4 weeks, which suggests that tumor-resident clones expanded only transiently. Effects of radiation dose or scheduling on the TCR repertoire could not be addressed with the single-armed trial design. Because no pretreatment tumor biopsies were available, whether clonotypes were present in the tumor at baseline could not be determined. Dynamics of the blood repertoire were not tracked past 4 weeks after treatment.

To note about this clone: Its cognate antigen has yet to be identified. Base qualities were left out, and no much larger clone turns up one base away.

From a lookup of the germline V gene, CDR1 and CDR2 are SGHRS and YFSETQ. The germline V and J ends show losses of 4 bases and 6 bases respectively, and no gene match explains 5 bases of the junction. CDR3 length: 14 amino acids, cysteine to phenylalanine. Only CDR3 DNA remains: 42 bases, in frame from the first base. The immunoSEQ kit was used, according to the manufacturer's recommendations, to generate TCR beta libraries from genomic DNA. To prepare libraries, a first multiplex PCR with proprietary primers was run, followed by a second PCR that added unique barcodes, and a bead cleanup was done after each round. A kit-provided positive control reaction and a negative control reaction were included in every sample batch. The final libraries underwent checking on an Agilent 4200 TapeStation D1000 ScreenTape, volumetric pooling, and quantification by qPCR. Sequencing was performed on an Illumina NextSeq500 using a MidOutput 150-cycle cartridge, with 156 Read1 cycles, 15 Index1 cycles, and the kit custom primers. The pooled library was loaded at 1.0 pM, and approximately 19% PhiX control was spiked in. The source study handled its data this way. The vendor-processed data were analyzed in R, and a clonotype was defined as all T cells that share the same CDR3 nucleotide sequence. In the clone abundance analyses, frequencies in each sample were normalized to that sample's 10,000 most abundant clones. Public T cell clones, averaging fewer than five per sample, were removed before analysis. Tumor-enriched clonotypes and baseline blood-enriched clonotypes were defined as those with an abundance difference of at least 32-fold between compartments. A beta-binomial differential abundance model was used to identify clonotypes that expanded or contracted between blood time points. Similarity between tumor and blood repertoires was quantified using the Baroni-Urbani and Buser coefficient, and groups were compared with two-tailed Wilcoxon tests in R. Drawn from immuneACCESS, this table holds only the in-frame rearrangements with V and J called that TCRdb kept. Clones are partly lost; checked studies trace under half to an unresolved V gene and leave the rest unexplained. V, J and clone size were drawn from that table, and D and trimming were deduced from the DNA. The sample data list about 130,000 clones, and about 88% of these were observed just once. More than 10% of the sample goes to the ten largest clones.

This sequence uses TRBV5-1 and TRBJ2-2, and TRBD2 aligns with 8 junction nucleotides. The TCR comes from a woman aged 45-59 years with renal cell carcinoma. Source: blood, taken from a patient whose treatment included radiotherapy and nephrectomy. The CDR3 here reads CASSDSGVAGELFF. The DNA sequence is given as TGCGCCAGCAGCGATAGCGGGGTGGCCGGGGAGCTGTTTTTT.